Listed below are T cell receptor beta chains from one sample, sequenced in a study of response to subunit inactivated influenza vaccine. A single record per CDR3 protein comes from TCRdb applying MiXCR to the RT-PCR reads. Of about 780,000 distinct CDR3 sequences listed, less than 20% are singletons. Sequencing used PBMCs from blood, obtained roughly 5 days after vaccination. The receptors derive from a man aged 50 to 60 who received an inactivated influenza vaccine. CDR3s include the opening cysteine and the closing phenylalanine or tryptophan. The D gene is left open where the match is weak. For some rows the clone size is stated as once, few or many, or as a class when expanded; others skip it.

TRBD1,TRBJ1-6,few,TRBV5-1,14,TGCGCCAGCAGCGAGGGGACAGGGGATTCACCCCTCCACTTT,CASSEGTGDSPLHF
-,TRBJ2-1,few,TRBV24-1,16,TGTGCCACCAGTGATGAAGGACAACGCCTCCCGAATGAGCAGTTCTTC,CATSDEGQRLPNEQFF
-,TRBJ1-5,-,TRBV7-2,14,TGTGCCAGCAGCCTAGACGTCAGCAATCAGCCCCAGCATTTT,CASSLDVSNQPQHF
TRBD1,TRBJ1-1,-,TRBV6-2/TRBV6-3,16,TGTGCCAGCAGTTACGGGACAGAGAGGGGGTCGGATGAAGCTTTCTTT,CASSYGTERGSDEAFF
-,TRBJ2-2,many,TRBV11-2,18,TGTGCCAGCAGCTTAAATAAGGCGAGTCGAGTTTTCACCGGGGAGCTGTTTTTT,CASSLNKASRVFTGELFF
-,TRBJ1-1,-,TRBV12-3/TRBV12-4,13,TGTGCCAGCAGAGGGATCCGGGGTAATGAAGCTTTCTTT,CASRGIRGNEAFF
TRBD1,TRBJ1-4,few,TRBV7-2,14,TGTGCCAGCAGCCCAGGGGGAACGCGGGAAAAACTGTTTTTT,CASSPGGTREKLFF
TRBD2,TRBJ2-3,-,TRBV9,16,TGTGCCAGCAGCGAAAGACTAGCGGGAGGTTCAGATACGCAGTATTTT,CASSERLAGGSDTQYF
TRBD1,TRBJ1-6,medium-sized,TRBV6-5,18,TGTGCCAGCAGTTACTCAAAGACAGGGGGCATTTATAATTCACCCCTCCACTTT,CASSYSKTGGIYNSPLHF
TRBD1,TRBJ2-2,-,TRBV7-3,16,TGTGCCAGCAGCCCTCAGGGGGCGCCGAACACCGGGGAGCTGTTTTTT,CASSPQGAPNTGELFF
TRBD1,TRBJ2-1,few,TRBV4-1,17,TGCGCCAGCAGCCAAGGGCACGCAGGGGGCTCCTACAATGAGCAGTTCTTC,CASSQGHAGGSYNEQFF
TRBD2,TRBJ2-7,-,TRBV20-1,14,TGCAGTGCGGTTAGCGGGGGGTTCTCCTACGAGCAGTACTTC,CSAVSGGFSYEQYF
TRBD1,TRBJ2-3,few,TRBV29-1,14,TGCAGCGTTGAGTGGCGGGACAGGACAGATACGCAGTATTTT,CSVEWRDRTDTQYF
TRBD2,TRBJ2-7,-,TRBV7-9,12,TGTGCCAGCAGCAAGACTAGCCTGGAGCAGTACTTC,CASSKTSLEQYF
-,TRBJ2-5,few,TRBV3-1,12,TGTGCCAGCAGCCAAACCGAGGAGACCCAGTACTTC,CASSQTEETQYF
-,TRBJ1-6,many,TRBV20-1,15,TGCAGTGCTAGAAAGAAATTGTCCTATAATTCACCCCTCCACTTT,CSARKKLSYNSPLHF
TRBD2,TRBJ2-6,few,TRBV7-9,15,TGTGCCAGCAGCTCCCCGGGGACTAATCTTAACGTCCTGACTTTC,CASSSPGTNLNVLTF
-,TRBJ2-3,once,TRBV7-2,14,TGTGCCAGCAGCTTATCTGTATGGGACCTCGCGCAGTATTTT,CASSLSVWDLAQYF
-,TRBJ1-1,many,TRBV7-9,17,TGTGCCAGCAGCCGAATCCGGGGGGGGAGGGTAGTCACTGAAGCTTTCTTT,CASSRIRGGRVVTEAFF
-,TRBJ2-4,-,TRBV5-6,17,TGTGCCAGCAGGGACCGGCTGGGGTTCGGGGCCAAAAACATTCAGTACTTC,CASRDRLGFGAKNIQYF